This T cell receptor beta chain was sequenced during a study of T cell clones after liver transplantation. For the study at large: Apart from three HCV-positive recipients, transplants were for non-autoimmune, non-viral reasons. Blood was drawn pre-transplant, before withdrawal, and after full or failed withdrawal. Study-level points and caveats: Graft donor-reactive T cells possibly entered the graft instead of undergoing deletion.

A word on this clone: The antigen is unknown.

Germline-derived CDR1 and CDR2 are WSHSY and SAAADI. After removal of 10 bases from V and 5 bases from J, the junction contained 9 bases not matched to a gene. This CDR3 contains 14 residues. Sequenced by immunoSEQ multiplex PCR; TCRdb stores in-frame clones only, minus some. The data contain just over 60,000 clones, 71% of them singletons. The TCR was taken from a human donor who received a liver transplant. The V gene is TRBV10-2, the J gene TRBJ2-2; TRBD2 matches 8 bases. This specimen was CD4+ T cells from blood, taken before liver transplant. The CDR3 region has the DNA TGCGCCACCGGGGGGGAGGGATGGACCGGGGAGCTGTTTTTT. Translating gives CATGGEGWTGELFF.